This T cell receptor (beta chain) originates from a study of cytomegalovirus exposure and HLA in healthy donors (dated by TCRdb to about 2017). Regarding the research as a whole: A later analysis indicated that the 130 or so validation repertoires were generated on the platform also employed for the roughly 720 repertoires of the first cohort. The study aimed to test whether signatures of past pathogen exposure could be identified by cataloging public T cell receptors. To predict cytomegalovirus infection status, the study brought together high-throughput TCR immunosequencing, statistical association of individual TCRs with disease status, and machine learning. Along with the roughly 670-subject first cohort, a separate validation cohort of 120 different subjects was used. Beyond this particular receptor, the publication reports: The validation cohort had no HLA typing available for a later analysis, so co-occurrence within that cohort was assessed over all 110 or so repertoires. Most TCR sequences were observed very rarely across donors, whereas some public TCRs were present in many individuals. In vitro tests confirmed that three of the cytomegalovirus-associated TCR beta chains recognize cytomegalovirus antigens. Subsequent analysis determined that TCRs grouped into clusters in the first cohort also showed a tendency toward co-occurrence across the 130 or so validation repertoires, and approximately 93% of cluster scores exceeded 0. Cytomegalovirus status was reported to be diagnosed by the classifier with high specificity and sensitivity in both the original and validation cohorts. The authors suggested that the approach could potentially be extended to other disease states and immunological phenotypes. In the study, approximately 160 TCR beta chains were listed as associated with cytomegalovirus.

The CDR1 and CDR2 encoded by the germline V gene are SGDLS and YYNGEE. The germline ends are 9 bases apart after V is trimmed by 0 bases and J by 6 bases. Measured from the cysteine to the phenylalanine, the CDR3 is 13 residues long. CDR3 DNA is the only sequence kept; it has 39 bases, read in frame from the first base. The method was the immunoSEQ multiplex PCR assay. Per the source publication's procedure: To diagnose cytomegalovirus status from the catalog of TCR beta chain sequences, a statistical classification framework was built. TCRdb's version of the immuneACCESS table is confined to in-frame rearrangements and falls short of the full clone set. An unresolved V gene accounts for under half of the shortfall where checked; the remainder is of unknown origin. The V and J calls and the clone size are those of that table, but D and trimming were determined from the DNA. The table for this sample lists fewer than 250,000 clones; around nine tenths of them were counted only once. Jointly, the top ten make up roughly 2.5% of the sample.

In the case of this clone: The antigen it recognizes is unknown. Base qualities are missing; no much larger clone stands one base away.

Donors formed part of the validation cohort, which comprised over a hundred subjects and was distinct from the first cohort of several hundred subjects. Recombination connected TRBV9 to TRBJ2-5; the D segment could be TRBD2, given 5 matching bases. The source is a man between 18 and 29 years old in good health and CMV-seronegative. Specimen: PBMCs. The DNA sequence reads TGTGCCAGCAGCGTAGAAGAGGGTCAGACCCAGTACTTC. Translated, this gives CASSVEEGQTQYF.